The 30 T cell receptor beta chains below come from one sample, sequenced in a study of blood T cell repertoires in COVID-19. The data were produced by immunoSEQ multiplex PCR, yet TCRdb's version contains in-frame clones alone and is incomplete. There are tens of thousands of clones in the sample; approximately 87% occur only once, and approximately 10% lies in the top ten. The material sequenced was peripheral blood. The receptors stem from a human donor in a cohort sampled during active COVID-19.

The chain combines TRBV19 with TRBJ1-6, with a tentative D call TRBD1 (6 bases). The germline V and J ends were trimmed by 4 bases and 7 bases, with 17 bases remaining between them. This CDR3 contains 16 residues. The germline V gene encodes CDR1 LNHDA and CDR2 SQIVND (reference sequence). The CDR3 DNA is TGTGCCAGTAGTAAGTTGGGGGCTTCAGTAAATTCACCCCTCCACTTT. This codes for CASSKLGASVNSPLHF.

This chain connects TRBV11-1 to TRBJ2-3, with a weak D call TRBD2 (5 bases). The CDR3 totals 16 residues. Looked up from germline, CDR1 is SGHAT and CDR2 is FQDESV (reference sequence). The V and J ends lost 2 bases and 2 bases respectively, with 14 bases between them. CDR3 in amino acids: CASSLSRLQHTDTQYF. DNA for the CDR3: TGTGCCAGCAGCTTATCCCGACTACAACACACAGATACGCAGTATTTT.

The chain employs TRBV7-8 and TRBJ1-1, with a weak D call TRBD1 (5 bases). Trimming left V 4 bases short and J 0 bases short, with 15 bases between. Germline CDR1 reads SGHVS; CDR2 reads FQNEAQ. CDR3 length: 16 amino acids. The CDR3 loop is CASSSGTWGMNTEAFF. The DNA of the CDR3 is TGTGCCAGCAGCTCGGGGACTTGGGGTATGAACACTGAAGCTTTCTTT. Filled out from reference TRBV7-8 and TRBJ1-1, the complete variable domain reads GAGVSQSPRYKVAKRGQDVALRCDPISGHVSLFWYQQALGQGPEFLTYFQNEAQLDKSGLPSDRFFAERPEGSVSTLKIQRTQQEDSAVYLCASSSGTWGMNTEAFFGQGTRLTVV.

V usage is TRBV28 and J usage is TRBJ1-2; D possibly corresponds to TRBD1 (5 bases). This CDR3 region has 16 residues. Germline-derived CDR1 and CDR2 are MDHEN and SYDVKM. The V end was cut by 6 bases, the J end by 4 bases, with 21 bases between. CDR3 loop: CASSPPFPDSIYGYTF. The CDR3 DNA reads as TGTGCCAGCAGCCCTCCCTTCCCTGACAGCATCTATGGCTACACCTTC.

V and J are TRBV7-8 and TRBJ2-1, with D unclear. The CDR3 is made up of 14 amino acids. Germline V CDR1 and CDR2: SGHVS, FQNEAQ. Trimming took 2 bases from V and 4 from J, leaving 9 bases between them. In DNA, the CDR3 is TGTGCCAGCAGCTTACCCGGTGTATACAATGAGCAGTTCTTC. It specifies CASSLPGVYNEQFF.

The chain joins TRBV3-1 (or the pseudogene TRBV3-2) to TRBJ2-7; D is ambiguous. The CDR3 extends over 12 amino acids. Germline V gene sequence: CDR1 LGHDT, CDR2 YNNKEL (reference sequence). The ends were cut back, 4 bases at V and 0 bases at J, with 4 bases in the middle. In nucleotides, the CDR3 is TGTGCCAGCAGCCTCTACTCCTACGAGCAGTACTTC. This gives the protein CASSLYSYEQYF.

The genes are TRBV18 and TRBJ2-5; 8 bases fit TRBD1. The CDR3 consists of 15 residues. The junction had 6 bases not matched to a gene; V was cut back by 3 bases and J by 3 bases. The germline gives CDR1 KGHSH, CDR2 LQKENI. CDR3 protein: CASSPAGQDKETQYF. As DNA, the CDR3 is TGTGCCAGCTCACCCGCGGGACAGGATAAAGAGACCCAGTACTTC.

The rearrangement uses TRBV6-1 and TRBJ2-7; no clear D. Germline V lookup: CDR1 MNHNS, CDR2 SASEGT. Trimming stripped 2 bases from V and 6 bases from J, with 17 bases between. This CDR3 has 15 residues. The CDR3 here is CASSESSSRLFEQYF. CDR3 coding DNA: TGTGCCAGCAGTGAAAGTAGTAGTCGTCTGTTCGAGCAGTACTTC.

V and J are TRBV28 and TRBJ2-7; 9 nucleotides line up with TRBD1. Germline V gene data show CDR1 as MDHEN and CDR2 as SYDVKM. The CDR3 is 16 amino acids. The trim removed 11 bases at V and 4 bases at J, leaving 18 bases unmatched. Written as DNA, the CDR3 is TGTGCCTCGAGTAGTACGGGGACAGGGATTATTTACGAGCAGTACTTC. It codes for CASSSTGTGIIYEQYF. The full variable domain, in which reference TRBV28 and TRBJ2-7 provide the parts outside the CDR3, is DVKVTQSSRYLVKRTGEKVFLECVQDMDHENMFWYRQDPGLGLRLIYFSYDVKMKEKGDIPEGYSVSREKKERFSLILESASTNQTSMYLCASSSTGTGIIYEQYFGPGTRLTVT.

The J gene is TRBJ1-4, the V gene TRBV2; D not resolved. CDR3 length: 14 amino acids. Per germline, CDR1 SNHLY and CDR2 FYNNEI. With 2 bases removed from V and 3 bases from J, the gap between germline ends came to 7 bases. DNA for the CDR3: TGTGCCAGCAGTGAATGGCTCCCTAATGAAAAACTGTTTTTT. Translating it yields CASSEWLPNEKLFF.

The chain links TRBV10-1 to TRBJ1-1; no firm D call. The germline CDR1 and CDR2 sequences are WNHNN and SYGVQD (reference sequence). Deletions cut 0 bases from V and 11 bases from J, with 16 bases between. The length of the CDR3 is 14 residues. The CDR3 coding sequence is TGCGCCAGCAGTGAGTCCCCAACCTACTCGGGGGCTTTCTTT. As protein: CASSESPTYSGAFF.

CDR3 protein: CATSGQGPRGALHF. The CDR3 DNA is TGTGCCACCTCGGGACAGGGGCCCCGGGGGGCCCTCCACTTT. This chain connects TRBV6-5 to TRBJ1-6; 10 nucleotides agree with TRBD1. The germline V gene encodes CDR1 MNHEY and CDR2 SVGAGI. The CDR3 is 14 amino acids. After removal of 10 bases from V and 14 bases from J, the junction contained 14 bases not matched to a gene.

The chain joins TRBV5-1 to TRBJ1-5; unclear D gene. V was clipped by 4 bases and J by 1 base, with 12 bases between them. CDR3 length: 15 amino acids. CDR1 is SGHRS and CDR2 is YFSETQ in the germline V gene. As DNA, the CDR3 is TGCGCCAGCAGCCTGACCCCGGGGAGCAATCAGCCCCAGCATTTT. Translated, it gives CASSLTPGSNQPQHF.

As DNA, the CDR3 is TGTGCCAGTAGTATCCACGGGGGGATCACAGATACGCAGTATTTT. Its protein product is CASSIHGGITDTQYF. The chain uses TRBV19 and TRBJ2-3, with 7 positions matching TRBD2. From germline, CDR1 is LNHDA and CDR2 SQIVND (reference sequence). The CDR3 spans 15 residues. The J segment lost 2 bases and the V segment lost 3 bases, leaving 5 bases of the junction unmatched.

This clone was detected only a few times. DNA of the CDR3: TGTGCCAGCAGTTACCTCGACGGGGTAGGGTACGAGCAGTACTTC. This gives the protein CASSYLDGVGYEQYF. This chain uses TRBV11-2 with TRBJ2-7, with D possibly TRBD2 on 5 matching bases. The CDR3 spans 15 residues. The ends were cut back, 6 bases at V and 4 bases at J, with 19 bases in the middle. Germline values: CDR1 SGHAT, CDR2 FQNNGV. The full variable domain, in which reference TRBV11-2 and TRBJ2-7 provide the parts outside the CDR3, is EAGVAQSPRYKIIEKRQSVAFWCNPISGHATLYWYQQILGQGPKLLIQFQNNGVVDDSQLPKDRFSAERLKGVDSTLKIQPAKLEDSAVYLCASSYLDGVGYEQYFGPGTRLTVT.

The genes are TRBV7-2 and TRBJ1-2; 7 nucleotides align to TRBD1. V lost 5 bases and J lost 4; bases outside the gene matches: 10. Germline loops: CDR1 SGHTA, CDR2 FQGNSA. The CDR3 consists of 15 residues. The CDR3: CASSLGTAQAYGYTF. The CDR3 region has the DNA TGTGCCAGCAGCCTTGGGACAGCGCAGGCCTATGGCTACACCTTC.

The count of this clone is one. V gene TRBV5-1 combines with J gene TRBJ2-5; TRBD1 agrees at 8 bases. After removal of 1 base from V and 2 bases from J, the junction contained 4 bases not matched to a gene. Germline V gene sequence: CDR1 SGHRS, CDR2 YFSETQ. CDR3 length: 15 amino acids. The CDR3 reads CASSLQGTGQETQYF. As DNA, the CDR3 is TGCGCCAGCAGCTTGCAAGGGACAGGACAAGAGACCCAGTACTTC.

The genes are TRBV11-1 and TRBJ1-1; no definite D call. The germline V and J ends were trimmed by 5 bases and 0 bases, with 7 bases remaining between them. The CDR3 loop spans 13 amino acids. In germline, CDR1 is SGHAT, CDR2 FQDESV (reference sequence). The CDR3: CASSEELNTEAFF. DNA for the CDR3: TGTGCCAGCAGCGAGGAATTGAACACTGAAGCTTTCTTT.

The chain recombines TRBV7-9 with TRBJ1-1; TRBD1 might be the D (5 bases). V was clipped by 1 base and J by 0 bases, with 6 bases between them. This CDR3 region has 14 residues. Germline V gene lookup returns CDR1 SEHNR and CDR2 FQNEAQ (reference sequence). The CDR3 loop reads CASSLEGMNTEAFF. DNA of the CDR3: TGTGCCAGCAGCTTAGAGGGGATGAACACTGAAGCTTTCTTT.

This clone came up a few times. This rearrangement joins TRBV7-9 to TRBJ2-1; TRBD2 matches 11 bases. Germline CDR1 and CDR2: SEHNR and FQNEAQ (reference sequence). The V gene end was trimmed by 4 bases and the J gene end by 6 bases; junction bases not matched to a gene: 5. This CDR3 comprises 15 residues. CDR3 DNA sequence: TGTGCCAGCAGCTCGATGACTAGCGGGACCAATGAGCAGTTCTTC. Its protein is CASSSMTSGTNEQFF.

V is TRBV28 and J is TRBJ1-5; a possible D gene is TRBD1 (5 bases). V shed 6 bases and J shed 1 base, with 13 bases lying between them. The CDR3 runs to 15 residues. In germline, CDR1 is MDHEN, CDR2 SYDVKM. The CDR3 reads CASSIRDRSNQPQHF. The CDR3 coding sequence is TGTGCCAGCAGCATCAGGGATAGGAGCAATCAGCCCCAGCATTTT.

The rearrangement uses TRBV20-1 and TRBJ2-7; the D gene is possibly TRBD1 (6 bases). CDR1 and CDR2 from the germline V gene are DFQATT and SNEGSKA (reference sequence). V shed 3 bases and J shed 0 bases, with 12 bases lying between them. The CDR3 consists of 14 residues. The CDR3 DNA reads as TGCAGTGCTAGTCGGGACAAGAGCTCCTACGAGCAGTACTTC. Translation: CSASRDKSSYEQYF.

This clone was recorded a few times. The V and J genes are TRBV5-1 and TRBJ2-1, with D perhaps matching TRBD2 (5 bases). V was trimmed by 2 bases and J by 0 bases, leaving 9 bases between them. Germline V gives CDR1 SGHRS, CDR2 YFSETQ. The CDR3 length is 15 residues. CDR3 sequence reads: CASSLEGSSYNEQFF. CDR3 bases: TGCGCCAGCAGCTTAGAGGGAAGCTCCTACAATGAGCAGTTCTTC. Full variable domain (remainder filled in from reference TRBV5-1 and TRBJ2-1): KAGVTQTPRYLIKTRGQQVTLSCSPISGHRSVSWYQQTPGQGLQFLFEYFSETQRNKGNFPGRFSGRQFSNSRSEMNVSTLELGDSALYLCASSLEGSSYNEQFFGPGTRLTVL.

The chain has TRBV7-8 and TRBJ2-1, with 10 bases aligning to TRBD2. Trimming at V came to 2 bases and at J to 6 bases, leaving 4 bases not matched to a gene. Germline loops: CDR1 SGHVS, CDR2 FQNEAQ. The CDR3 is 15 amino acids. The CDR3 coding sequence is TGTGCCAGCAGCTTACTAGCGGGAGTTGCCAATGAGCAGTTCTTC. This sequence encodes CASSLLAGVANEQFF.

CDR3 in DNA: TGTGCCAGCAGCGAGGGACAGGCAGCAACTAATGAAAAACTGTTTTTT. Its protein is CASSEGQAATNEKLFF. The V gene is TRBV5-4, the J gene TRBJ1-4, with TRBD1 matching 8 bases. The CDR3 contains 16 residues. V lost 4 bases and J lost 0; bases outside the gene matches: 5. Germline values: CDR1 SGHNT, CDR2 YYREEE (reference sequence).

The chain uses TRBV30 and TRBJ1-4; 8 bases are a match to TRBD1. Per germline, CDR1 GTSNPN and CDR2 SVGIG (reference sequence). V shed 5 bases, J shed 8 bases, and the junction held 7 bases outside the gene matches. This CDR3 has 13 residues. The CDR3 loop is CAWETGAGEKLFF. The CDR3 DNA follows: TGTGCCTGGGAGACAGGGGCGGGCGAAAAACTGTTTTTT.

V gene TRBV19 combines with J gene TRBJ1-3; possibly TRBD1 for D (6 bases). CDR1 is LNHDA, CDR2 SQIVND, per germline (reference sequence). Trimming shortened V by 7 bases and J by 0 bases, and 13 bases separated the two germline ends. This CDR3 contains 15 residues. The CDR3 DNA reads TGTGCCAGTACCCCGCCCAGGGGCTCTGGAAACACCATATATTTT. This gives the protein CASTPPRGSGNTIYF. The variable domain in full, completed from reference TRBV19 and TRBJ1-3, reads DGGITQSPKYLFRKEGQNVTLSCEQNLNHDAMYWYRQDPGQGLRLIYYSQIVNDFQKGDIAEGYSVSREKKESFPLTVTSAQKNPTAFYLCASTPPRGSGNTIYFGEGSWLTVV.

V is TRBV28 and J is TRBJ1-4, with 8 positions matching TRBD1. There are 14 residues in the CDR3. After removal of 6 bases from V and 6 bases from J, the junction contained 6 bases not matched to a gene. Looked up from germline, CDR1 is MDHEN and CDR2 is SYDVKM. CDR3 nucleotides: TGTGCCAGCAGATTTCAGGGGGCGCATGAAAAACTGTTTTTT. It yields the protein CASRFQGAHEKLFF.

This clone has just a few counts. CDR3: CASRPGQKGYGYTF. In DNA, the CDR3 is TGTGCCAGCAGACCGGGACAGAAGGGTTATGGCTACACCTTC. The chain combines TRBV28 with TRBJ1-2, with TRBD1 matching over 7 bases. The CDR3 length is 14 residues. The germline V gene encodes CDR1 MDHEN and CDR2 SYDVKM. The ends lost 6 bases at V and 5 bases at J; junction bases unmatched: 9.

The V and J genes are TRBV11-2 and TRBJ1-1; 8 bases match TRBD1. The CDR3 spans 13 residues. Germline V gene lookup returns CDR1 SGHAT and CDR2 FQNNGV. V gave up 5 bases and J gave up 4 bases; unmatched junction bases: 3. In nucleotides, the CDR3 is TGTGCCAGCAGCCTGACAGGGGTCACTGAAGCTTTCTTT. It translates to CASSLTGVTEAFF.